This T cell receptor beta chain was captured in a study of early T cells in non-severe SARS-CoV-2 infection. This clonotype was observed many times. V dropped 0 bases and J dropped 4; count of bases not matched to a gene: 7. The germline V gene encodes CDR1 SGHNT and CDR2 YYREEE (reference sequence). The CDR3 sequence is 15 residues long. Each CDR3 protein is one row after TCRdb ran MiXCR on the 5' RACE reads. The sample comprises roughly 57,000 distinct CDR3 sequences, over 10% of which are singletons, and approximately 9.4% rests with the top ten. This material consisted of whole blood, taken at baseline. The sequence came from an adult who was a healthcare worker with PCR-confirmed SARS-CoV-2 infection or an uninfected control (not recorded which). This chain joins TRBV5-4 and TRBJ2-7; 7 positions match TRBD2. CDR3 loop: CASSLGGSLVYEQYF. CDR3 nucleotide sequence: TGTGCCAGCAGCTTGGGCGGGAGCTTGGTATACGAGCAGTACTTC.